Sequencing of this TCR beta chain was carried out in a study of OX40 agonist ivuxolimab in advanced cancers. Study background: Patients were given ivuxolimab, an antibody that agonizes OX40 (CD134). Patients undergoing dose escalation presented with hepatocellular carcinoma, melanoma, renal cell or head and neck cancer.

Profiled with immunoSEQ multiplex PCR; TCRdb holds only in-frame clones, not every one. The data show around 65,000 clones, with roughly nine tenths seen just once and around 0.3% held by the top ten. Concerning this clone: What it recognizes is unknown.

Notes on the study in general: Certain nonresponders likewise exhibited a low normalized T-cell clonal expansion. Those patients achieving a partial response at 0.1-3.0 mg/kg showed among the lowest clonal expansion.

J was trimmed by 1 base and V by 0 bases; bases with no gene match: 1. The germline V gene has CDR1 LNHNV and CDR2 YYDKDF (reference sequence). CDR3 size: 15 residues. The TCR originated in an adult with an advanced solid tumor such as melanoma, head and neck, liver or kidney cancer. The source material was CD4+ or CD8+ T cells sorted from blood, sampled in a trial of the OX40 agonist ivuxolimab. The rearrangement uses TRBV15 and TRBJ2-7, with 9 bases lining up with TRBD1. CDR3 nucleotides: TGTGCCACCAGCAGAGAAGGGACAGGGTCCTACGAGCAGTACTTC. Protein product: CATSREGTGSYEQYF.